This TCR beta chain is from a study of neoadjuvant anti-PD-1 for oral cavity cancer. The overall study: Around day 43, patients without progression received a fourth nivolumab dose before surgery. Findings and caveats of the study: After neoadjuvant nivolumab, PBMC T cell clonality was significantly higher in non-responders than responders.

Time point denoted: after neoadjuvant nivolumab, at surgical resection. In its sample, this clone was seen a few times. What it binds is unknown. CDR1 is LNHDA and CDR2 is SQIVND in the germline V gene (reference sequence). Trimming took off 9 bases at V and 3 bases at J, with 18 bases between the two ends. The CDR3 contains 15 residues. Six replicates per PBMC sample, mostly from roughly 0.45 ug of genomic DNA. This table comes from immunoSEQ multiplex PCR, and its TCRdb copy is limited to in-frame clones, with some not included. In the table there are around 13,000 clones, roughly 70% of which are singletons.

The sequence derives from a person aged 35 to 85 with oral cavity squamous cell carcinoma. The rearrangement uses TRBV19 and TRBJ1-5, with a weak D call TRBD1 (5 bases). Specimen: PBMCs, collected after nivolumab (anti-PD-1) treatment. This CDR3 is CASQLPGRLNQPQHF. DNA of the CDR3: TGTGCCAGCCAATTACCGGGACGACTCAATCAGCCCCAGCATTTT.